This T cell receptor (beta chain) was captured in a study of T cells in tuberculosis. Concerning this clone itself: What it binds is not known.

Using immunoSEQ multiplex PCR, the repertoire was profiled, and TCRdb retains in-frame clones only, with some absent. The table has about 41,000 clones, roughly 96% seen once. This CDR3 has 12 residues. Deletions cut 6 bases from V and 2 bases from J, with 8 bases between. Germline V gene lookup returns CDR1 MNHNY and CDR2 SVGAGI (reference sequence). Study-wide results and limits: Active tuberculosis alpha repertoires lay closer to GMM-specific TCRs than controls'.

The sequencing input was PBMCs. This sequence was found in a donor under 30 with latent tuberculosis or without tuberculosis infection. The chain couples TRBV6-6 to TRBJ2-7, with D tentatively TRBD1 (5 bases). The CDR3 DNA sequence: TGTGCCAGCAGCAGGGCCACCTACGAGCAGTACTTC. It encodes CASSRATYEQYF.